These 23 T cell receptor beta chains were sequenced from one sample in a study of blood T cell repertoires in COVID-19. Sequenced by immunoSEQ multiplex PCR; TCRdb stores in-frame clones only, minus some. Of about 130,000 clones in the sample, about nine tenths are singletons; the top ten hold around 3.8%. The source material was peripheral blood. The receptors were sampled from a man aged 45 to 65 with active COVID-19.

The CDR3 nucleotides are TGTGCCACCAGCAGGTCCGTTGGATGGAGCAACTATGGCTACACCTTC. Its protein is CATSRSVGWSNYGYTF. The chain combines TRBV15 with TRBJ1-2; D is unclear. The CDR3 is 16 residues long. The germline V gene encodes CDR1 LNHNV and CDR2 YYDKDF (reference sequence). V lost 3 bases, J lost 2 bases, and 16 bases lay in between. Full variable domain (missing parts from reference TRBV15 and TRBJ1-2): DAMVIQNPRYQVTQFGKPVTLSCSQTLNHNVMYWYQQKSSQAPKLLFHYYDKDFNNEADTPDNFQSRRPNTSFCFLDIRSPGLGDTAMYLCATSRSVGWSNYGYTFGSGTRLTVV.

The chain is built from TRBV28 and TRBJ2-7, with TRBD2 as a possible D gene (5 bases). Looked up from germline, CDR1 is MDHEN and CDR2 is SYDVKM. The CDR3 has 15 residues. Trimming removed 4 bases at V and 4 bases at J, with 17 bases between. CDR3 residues: CASSSAVLRGYEQYV. Written as DNA, the CDR3 is TGTGCCAGCAGTTCGGCGGTTTTAAGAGGGTACGAGCAGTACGTC.

The genes are TRBV7-9 and TRBJ1-2; 10 nucleotides agree with TRBD1. Germline CDR1 reads SEHNR; CDR2 reads FQNEAQ (reference sequence). V lost 5 bases to trimming and J lost 7 bases; unmatched junction nucleotides: 10. The CDR3 is 15 amino acids. CDR3 nucleotides: TGTGCCAGCAGCGCTCCGGGACAGGGGACGGTTGGCTACACCTTC. Protein: CASSAPGQGTVGYTF.

The chain has TRBV19 and TRBJ1-1; 7 nucleotides agree with TRBD1. Germline V gives CDR1 LNHDA, CDR2 SQIVND (reference sequence). The CDR3 has 14 residues. The V gene end was trimmed by 5 bases and the J gene end by 5 bases; junction bases not matched to a gene: 8. Here the CDR3 reads CASSVPTGITEAFF. The CDR3 bases are TGTGCCAGTAGTGTACCGACAGGGATAACTGAAGCTTTCTTT.

This sequence joins TRBV12-3 or TRBV12-4 and TRBJ2-1; possible D gene TRBD2, 5 bases. The CDR3 covers 13 residues. The V end was cut by 6 bases, the J end by 7 bases, with 13 bases between. The CDR3 here is CASSPGGLNEQFF. Written as DNA, the CDR3 is TGTGCCAGCAGCCCGGGCGGGCTAAATGAGCAGTTCTTC.

The chain recombines TRBV5-1 with TRBJ1-2; 9 bases are a match to TRBD1. Germline V gene data show CDR1 as SGHRS and CDR2 as YFSETQ. This CDR3 has 15 residues. The V gene end was trimmed by 4 bases and the J gene end by 4 bases; junction bases not matched to a gene: 8. The CDR3 sequence: CASSPGDRESYGYTF. The CDR3 DNA sequence: TGCGCCAGCAGCCCGGGGGACAGGGAAAGCTATGGCTACACCTTC.

The chain has TRBV5-4 and TRBJ1-2, with D unclear. The ends were cut back, 4 bases at V and 5 bases at J, with 12 bases in the middle. In germline, CDR1 is SGHNT, CDR2 YYREEE (reference sequence). This CDR3 spans 13 amino acids. CDR3 sequence (DNA): TGTGCCAGCAGCATGGACGGTGCTTATGGCTACACCTTC. It specifies CASSMDGAYGYTF.

This chain links TRBV27 with TRBJ1-4, with D possibly TRBD1 on 6 matching bases. Germline CDR1 reads MNHEY; CDR2 reads SMNVEV (reference sequence). The V and J ends lost 6 bases and 4 bases respectively, with 12 bases between them. CDR3 length equals 14 residues. The CDR3 reads CASSMDSNNEKLFF. The CDR3 coding sequence is TGTGCCAGCAGCATGGACAGTAATAATGAAAAACTGTTTTTT.

The chain uses TRBV5-1 and TRBJ2-7, with D maybe TRBD2 (5 bases). Per the germline V gene, CDR1 is SGHRS and CDR2 is YFSETQ. With 1 base removed from V and 0 bases from J, the gap between germline ends came to 14 bases. The CDR3 is 16 residues long. CDR3 coding DNA: TGCGCCAGCAGCTTGAGGAGCGGACGAAGCTCCTACGAGCAGTACTTC. It yields the protein CASSLRSGRSSYEQYF.

This chain links TRBV19 with TRBJ2-1, with 12 positions matching TRBD2. The trim removed 3 bases at V and 1 base at J, leaving 7 bases unmatched. The CDR3 totals 18 residues. Germline V CDR1 and CDR2: LNHDA, SQIVND (reference sequence). CDR3 amino acids: CASSIGLAGGPSYNEQFF. Here the CDR3 DNA reads TGTGCCAGTAGTATTGGGCTAGCGGGAGGGCCGTCCTACAATGAGCAGTTCTTC.

This chain connects TRBV7-8 to TRBJ1-1; TRBD1 matches at 11 bases. CDR1 SGHVS and CDR2 FQNEAQ come from the germline V gene. Unmatched junction bases numbered 9, after V lost 1 base and J lost 5 bases. The CDR3 totals 17 residues. The CDR3 here is CASSLVGQGARGTEAFF. Written as DNA, the CDR3 is TGTGCCAGCAGCTTAGTTGGACAGGGGGCAAGAGGGACTGAAGCTTTCTTT. The full variable domain, with the rest looked up from reference TRBV7-8 and TRBJ1-1, is GAGVSQSPRYKVAKRGQDVALRCDPISGHVSLFWYQQALGQGPEFLTYFQNEAQLDKSGLPSDRFFAERPEGSVSTLKIQRTQQEDSAVYLCASSLVGQGARGTEAFFGQGTRLTVV.

V gene TRBV6-1 combines with J gene TRBJ2-7; 9 nucleotides match TRBD2. There are 16 residues in the CDR3. Germline loops: CDR1 MNHNS, CDR2 SASEGT. V trimming: 3 bases; J trimming: 1 base; junction bases outside the gene matches: 7. The CDR3 DNA sequence: TGTGCCAGCAGTGATCCGACTAGCGGCCTATCCTACGAGCAGTACTTC. Amino acids: CASSDPTSGLSYEQYF.

The chain uses TRBV24-1 and TRBJ1-1; D is uncertain. Germline lookup yields CDR1 KGHDR and CDR2 SFDVKD. CDR3 size: 12 residues. The V end was cut by 3 bases, the J end by 4 bases, with 5 bases between. In DNA, the CDR3 is TGTGCCACCAGTGATCCAGGCACTGAAGCTTTCTTT. Translating gives CATSDPGTEAFF.

V usage is TRBV5-1 and J usage is TRBJ2-7; a weak D match, TRBD1 (5 bases). Germline V gene lookup returns CDR1 SGHRS and CDR2 YFSETQ. The CDR3 runs to 14 residues. V was trimmed by 2 bases and J by 3 bases, leaving 12 bases between them. CDR3 residues: CASSFDQGVYEQYF. The DNA of the CDR3 is TGCGCCAGCAGCTTCGACCAGGGTGTCTACGAGCAGTACTTC. The full variable domain, in which reference TRBV5-1 and TRBJ2-7 provide the parts outside the CDR3, is KAGVTQTPRYLIKTRGQQVTLSCSPISGHRSVSWYQQTPGQGLQFLFEYFSETQRNKGNFPGRFSGRQFSNSRSEMNVSTLELGDSALYLCASSFDQGVYEQYFGPGTRLTVT.

At least ten counts were recorded for this clone. V usage is TRBV4-2 and J usage is TRBJ2-1, with D perhaps matching TRBD2 (5 bases). Looked up from germline, CDR1 is LGHNA and CDR2 is YNFKEQ. The CDR3 consists of 17 residues. Trimming shortened V by 3 bases and J by 4 bases, and 19 bases separated the two germline ends. The DNA of the CDR3 is TGTGCCAGCAGCCATCCGTCCGGGATCCTACTTTACAATGAGCAGTTCTTC. This codes for CASSHPSGILLYNEQFF.

This clone was seen only a few times. The rearrangement joins TRBV3-1 (or the pseudogene TRBV3-2) to TRBJ1-3; 8 nucleotides match TRBD1. The CDR3 has 19 residues. CDR1 is LGHDT, CDR2 YNNKEL, per germline (reference sequence). The J segment lost 2 bases and the V segment lost 5 bases, leaving 17 bases of the junction unmatched. The CDR3 here is CASSGQGQVPGPAGNTIYF. DNA of the CDR3: TGTGCCAGCAGCGGCCAGGGACAGGTACCCGGACCCGCTGGAAACACCATATATTTT.

The chain joins TRBV14 to TRBJ1-1, with D unclear. Germline CDR1 SGHDN, CDR2 FVKESK. The CDR3 has 13 amino acids. Trimming took 0 bases from V and 4 from J, leaving 6 bases between them. The DNA of the CDR3 is TGTGCCAGCAGCCAAGATCCTTCCACTGAAGCTTTCTTT. Its translation: CASSQDPSTEAFF. The full variable domain, with the rest looked up from reference TRBV14 and TRBJ1-1, is EAGVTQFPSHSVIEKGQTVTLRCDPISGHDNLYWYRRVMGKEIKFLLHFVKESKQDESGMPNNRFLAERTGGTYSTLKVQPAELEDSGVYFCASSQDPSTEAFFGQGTRLTVV.

The chain employs TRBV4-1 and TRBJ2-7; 7 nucleotides agree with TRBD1. The V gene's germline CDR1 is MGHRA and CDR2 YSYEKL. Losses at the gene ends were 3 bases for V and 3 bases for J; bases not matched to a gene: 8. The CDR3 covers 15 residues. CDR3 loop: CASSHQWTGFYEQYF. The CDR3 nucleotides are TGCGCCAGCAGCCACCAATGGACAGGTTTCTACGAGCAGTACTTC.

This rearrangement joins TRBV5-4 to TRBJ2-5; unclear D gene. Germline V gene data show CDR1 as SGHNT and CDR2 as YYREEE (reference sequence). Trimming pared 0 bases from V and 5 bases from J, leaving 11 bases between. This CDR3 has 14 amino acids. CDR3 protein: CASSLVAKRETQYF. In DNA form, the CDR3 reads TGTGCCAGCAGCTTGGTAGCAAAGAGGGAGACCCAGTACTTC.

The chain recombines TRBV5-6 with TRBJ2-7; D not certain. This CDR3 comprises 11 residues. V was cut by 4 bases and J by 4 bases, with 6 bases left in between. CDR1 is SGHDT, CDR2 YYEEEE, per germline. The CDR3 loop reads CASSQEYEQYF. The DNA for the CDR3 is TGTGCCAGCAGCCAGGAATACGAGCAGTACTTC.

The gene calls are TRBV5-1 and TRBJ2-1, with 10 bases matching TRBD2. Germline V gives CDR1 SGHRS, CDR2 YFSETQ. The CDR3 spans 16 residues. The J segment lost 8 bases and the V segment lost 4 bases, leaving 12 bases of the junction unmatched. The CDR3 sequence is CASSPPKLAGQYEQFF. The DNA for the CDR3 is TGCGCCAGCAGCCCCCCGAAACTAGCGGGGCAATATGAGCAGTTCTTC.

The rearrangement joins TRBV9 to TRBJ2-7; TRBD2 agrees at 7 bases. Unmatched junction bases numbered 9, after V lost 3 bases and J lost 3 bases. The CDR3 runs to 15 residues. CDR1 SGDLS and CDR2 YYNGEE come from the germline V gene. The CDR3 reads CASSAMASGYYEQYF. CDR3 DNA: TGTGCCAGCAGCGCCATGGCTAGCGGTTACTACGAGCAGTACTTC.

V and J are TRBV6-5 and TRBJ2-7; a weak D match, TRBD1 (5 bases). Looked up from germline, CDR1 is MNHEY and CDR2 is SVGAGI. V dropped 6 bases and J dropped 2 bases, with 11 bases sitting between them. The CDR3 has 13 residues. The CDR3 DNA reads TGTGCCAGCAGCCCCAGGGTTACCTACGAGCAGTACGTC. Amino acids: CASSPRVTYEQYV.